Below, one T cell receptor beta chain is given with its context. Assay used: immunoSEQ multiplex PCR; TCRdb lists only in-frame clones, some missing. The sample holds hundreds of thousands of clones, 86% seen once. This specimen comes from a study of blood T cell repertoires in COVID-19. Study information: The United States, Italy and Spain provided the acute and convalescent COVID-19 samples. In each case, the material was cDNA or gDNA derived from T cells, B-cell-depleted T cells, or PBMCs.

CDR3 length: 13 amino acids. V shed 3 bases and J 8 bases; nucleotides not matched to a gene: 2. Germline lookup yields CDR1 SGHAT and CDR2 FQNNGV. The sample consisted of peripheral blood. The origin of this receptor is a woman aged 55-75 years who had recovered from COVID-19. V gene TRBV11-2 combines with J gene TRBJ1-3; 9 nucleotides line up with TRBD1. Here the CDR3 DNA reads TGTGCCAGCAGCTTGGACAGGGGACACACCATATATTTT. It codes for CASSLDRGHTIYF.